This T cell receptor (beta chain) was captured by sequencing in a study of regulatory T cells in long-lasting Graves disease. Study-wide findings and caveats: Sample size was small, which may have lowered accuracy.

Note on this clonotype: Its antigen remains unidentified. A read error may explain this, as a much larger clone is one base away.

Documented time point: newly diagnosed GD, antithyroid drugs for less than 3 months. PBMCs provided the RNA from which the TCR library was made. To make TCR beta libraries, researchers used iRepertoire HTBI primers and Arm-PCR of CDR3 regions. TCRdb independently ran MiXCR on the multiplex PCR reads; one entry per CDR3 protein. The table includes approximately 560,000 distinct CDR3 sequences, 15% to 20% detected once. This CDR3 spans 15 amino acids. These data are also associated with another study on T cells in Graves' hyperthyroidism and ophthalmopathy. That source adds: The HTBI set primed first-round TCR CDR3 RT-PCR.

The V and J genes are TRBV12-3 or TRBV12-4 and TRBJ2-3; D assignment may be TRBD1 or TRBD2 (5 bases each). The end of the DNA is better explained by TRBJ2-5, so the J call may be wrong. The sample in question was peripheral blood mononuclear cells (PBMCs), obtained at new diagnosis, from a patient treated with antithyroid drugs. The origin of this receptor is a man aged 18 to 29 with Graves disease. CDR3 region: CASSRPGRSWETQYF. In DNA form, the CDR3 reads TGTGCCAGCAGTCGACCGGGACGTTCGTGGGAGACCCAGTACTTC.